This T cell receptor beta chain was observed in a study of CD8 T cells in ankylosing spondylitis. Points from the study as a whole: The study identified a TCR beta motif of fewer than 10 highly homologous variants that appeared characteristic of ankylosing spondylitis blood. Certain motif variants had earlier been reported in reactive arthritis synovial fluid and blood. Matched ankylosing spondylitis synovial fluid reportedly contained a significantly enriched population of disease-linked clones.

Each TCR beta library was made by quantitative 5'-RACE that incorporated molecular barcodes. One entry per CDR3 protein, called by TCRdb with MiXCR from the 5' RACE reads. Among under 950,000 distinct CDR3 sequences, under 20% were seen once, and the ten largest hold around 20%. Details on this clonotype: As yet, its antigen is unknown.

From germline, CDR1 is SGHVS and CDR2 FQNEAQ. The CDR3 spans 14 residues. Trimming cost V 1 base and J 4 bases, with 11 bases left between them. This chain links TRBV7-8 with TRBJ2-7; maybe TRBD2 (6 bases). The specimen was blood, either unsorted or a sorted T cell fraction (not recorded which). The TCR comes from a male donor with ankylosing spondylitis. The CDR3 protein is CASSLGTIVYEQYF. The CDR3 bases are TGTGCCAGCAGCTTAGGGACTATTGTGTACGAGCAGTACTTC.